Reported below is one T cell receptor beta chain. V lost 4 bases and J lost 8, with 17 bases in between. The CDR3 is 14 residues long. Germline lookup yields CDR1 ENHRY and CDR2 SYGVKD. This record belongs to a study of blood T cell repertoires in COVID-19. Clones were sequenced by immunoSEQ multiplex PCR, and TCRdb holds only the in-frame ones, with some missing. The data contain roughly 380,000 clones, almost 90% of them singletons. Ages ranged from about 18 to 89 years, with residence in about 23 US areas. The chain is built from TRBV10-3 and TRBJ1-2; D might be TRBD1 (6 bases). The specimen sequenced was PBMCs or T cells enriched from blood (not recorded which). The clonotype was recovered from a woman between 25 and 40 years old who had been exposed to COVID-19. The DNA of the CDR3 is TGTGCCATCAGTGTAGGATTACAGGGTAAAGGCTACACCTTC. Amino acid sequence: CAISVGLQGKGYTF.